The clone carrying this T cell receptor beta chain was counted only a few times. This sample was included in a study of T-cell memory formation after mild COVID-19. TCRdb ran MiXCR on the 5' RACE reads and lists one entry per CDR3 protein. The repertoire holds about 390,000 distinct CDR3 sequences, more than 20% seen once, with around 12% in the top ten. The CDR3 is made up of 16 amino acids. Germline-derived CDR1 and CDR2 are MNHEY and SVGEGT. The junction had 11 bases not matched to a gene; V was cut back by 4 bases and J by 6 bases. Sequencing was performed on PBMCs or a T cell subset sorted from them (not recorded which). The receptor was isolated from an adult woman who had mild COVID-19 (a few samples of this study predate the infection). Cell type and time point are not known. The chain combines TRBV6-2 or TRBV6-3 with TRBJ2-1; 8 bases map to TRBD2. The CDR3 bases are TGTGCCAGCAGTTCCCATAGGCTAGCGGGTGGCAATGAGCAGTTCTTC. It translates to CASSSHRLAGGNEQFF.